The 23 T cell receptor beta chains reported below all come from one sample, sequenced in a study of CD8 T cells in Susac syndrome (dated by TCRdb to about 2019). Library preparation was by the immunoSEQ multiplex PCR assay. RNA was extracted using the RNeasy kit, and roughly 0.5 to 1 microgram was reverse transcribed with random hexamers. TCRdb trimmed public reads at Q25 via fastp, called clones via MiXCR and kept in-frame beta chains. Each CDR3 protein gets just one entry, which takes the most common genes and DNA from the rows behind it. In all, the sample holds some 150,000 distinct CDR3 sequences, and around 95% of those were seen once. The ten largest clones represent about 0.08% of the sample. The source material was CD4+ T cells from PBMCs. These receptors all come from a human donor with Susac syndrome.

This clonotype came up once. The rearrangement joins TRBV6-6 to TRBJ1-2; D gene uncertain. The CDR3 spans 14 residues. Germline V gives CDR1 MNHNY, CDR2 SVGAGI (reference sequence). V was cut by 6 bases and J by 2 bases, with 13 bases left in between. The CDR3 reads CASRTQSTNYGYTF. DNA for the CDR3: TGTGCCAGCAGAACCCAGTCGACCAACTATGGCTACACCTTC.

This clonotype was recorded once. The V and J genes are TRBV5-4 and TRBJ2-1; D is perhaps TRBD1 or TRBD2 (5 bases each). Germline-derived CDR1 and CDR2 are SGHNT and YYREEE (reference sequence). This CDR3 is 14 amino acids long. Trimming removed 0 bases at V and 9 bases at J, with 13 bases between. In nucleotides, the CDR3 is TGTGCCAGCAGCTTGGGGGACCGTAAGAGTGAGCAGTTCTTC. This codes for CASSLGDRKSEQFF.

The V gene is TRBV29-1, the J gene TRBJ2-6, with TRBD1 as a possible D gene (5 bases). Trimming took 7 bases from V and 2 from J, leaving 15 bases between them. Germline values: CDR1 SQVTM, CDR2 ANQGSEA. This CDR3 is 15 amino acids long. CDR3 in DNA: TGCAGCGCGATCCCAGGGATCCCTGGGGCCAACGTCCTGACTTTC. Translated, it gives CSAIPGIPGANVLTF.

CDR3: CSVTSTSGGSYNEQFF. The CDR3 DNA reads as TGCAGCGTTACCTCGACTAGCGGGGGGTCCTACAATGAGCAGTTCTTC. The chain recombines TRBV29-1 with TRBJ2-1; 13 positions agree with TRBD2. This CDR3 has 16 residues. Germline assignment: CDR1 SQVTM and CDR2 ANQGSEA. The J segment lost 1 base and the V segment lost 5 bases, leaving 5 bases of the junction unmatched.

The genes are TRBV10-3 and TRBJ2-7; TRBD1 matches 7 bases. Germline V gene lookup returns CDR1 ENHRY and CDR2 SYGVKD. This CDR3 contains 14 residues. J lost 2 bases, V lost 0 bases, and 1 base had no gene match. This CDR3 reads CAISESGQTYEQYF. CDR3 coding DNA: TGTGCCATCAGTGAGTCGGGACAGACCTACGAGCAGTACTTC.

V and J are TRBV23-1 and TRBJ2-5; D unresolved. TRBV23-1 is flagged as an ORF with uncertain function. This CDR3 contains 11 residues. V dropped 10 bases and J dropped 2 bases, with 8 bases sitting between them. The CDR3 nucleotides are TGCGCCAACCTCCAGCAAGAGACCCAGTACTTC. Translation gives CANLQQETQYF.

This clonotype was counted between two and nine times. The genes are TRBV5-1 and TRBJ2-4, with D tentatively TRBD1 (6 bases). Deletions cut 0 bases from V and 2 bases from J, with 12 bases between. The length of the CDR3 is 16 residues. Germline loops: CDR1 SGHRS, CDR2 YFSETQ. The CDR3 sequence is CASSLGPTGSKNIQYF. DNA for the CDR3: TGCGCCAGCAGCTTGGGCCCAACAGGGTCCAAAAACATTCAGTACTTC. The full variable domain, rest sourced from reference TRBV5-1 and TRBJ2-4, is KAGVTQTPRYLIKTRGQQVTLSCSPISGHRSVSWYQQTPGQGLQFLFEYFSETQRNKGNFPGRFSGRQFSNSRSEMNVSTLELGDSALYLCASSLGPTGSKNIQYFGAGTRLSVL.

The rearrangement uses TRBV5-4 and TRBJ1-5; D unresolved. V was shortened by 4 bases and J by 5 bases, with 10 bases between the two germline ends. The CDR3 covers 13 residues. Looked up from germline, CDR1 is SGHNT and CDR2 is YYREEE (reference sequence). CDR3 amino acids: CASSNDGYQPQHF. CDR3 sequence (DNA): TGTGCCAGCAGCAACGACGGTTATCAGCCCCAGCATTTT. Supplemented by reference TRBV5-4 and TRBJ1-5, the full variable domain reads ETGVTQSPTHLIKTRGQQVTLRCSSQSGHNTVSWYQQALGQGPQFIFQYYREEENGRGNFPPRFSGLQFPNYSSELNVNALELDDSALYLCASSNDGYQPQHFGDGTRLSIL.

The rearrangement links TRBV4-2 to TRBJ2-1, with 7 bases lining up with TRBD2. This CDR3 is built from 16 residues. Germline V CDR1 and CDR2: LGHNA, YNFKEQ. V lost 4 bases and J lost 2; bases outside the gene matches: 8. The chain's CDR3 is CASSPSSGETYNEQFF. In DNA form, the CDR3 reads TGTGCCAGCAGCCCCTCCAGCGGGGAGACCTACAATGAGCAGTTCTTC.

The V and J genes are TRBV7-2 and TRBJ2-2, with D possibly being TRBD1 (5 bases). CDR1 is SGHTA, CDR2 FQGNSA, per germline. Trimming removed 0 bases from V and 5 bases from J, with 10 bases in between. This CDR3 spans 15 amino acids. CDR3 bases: TGTGCCAGCAGCTTAGCCGGCAGGGTGACCGGGGAGCTGTTTTTT. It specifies CASSLAGRVTGELFF.

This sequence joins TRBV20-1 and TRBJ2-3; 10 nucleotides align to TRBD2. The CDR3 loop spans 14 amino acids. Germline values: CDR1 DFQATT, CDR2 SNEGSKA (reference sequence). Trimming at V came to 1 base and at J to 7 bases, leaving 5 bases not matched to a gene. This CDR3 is CSARVVAGGYTQYF. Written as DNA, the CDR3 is TGCAGTGCTAGAGTGGTAGCGGGGGGTTATACGCAGTATTTT.

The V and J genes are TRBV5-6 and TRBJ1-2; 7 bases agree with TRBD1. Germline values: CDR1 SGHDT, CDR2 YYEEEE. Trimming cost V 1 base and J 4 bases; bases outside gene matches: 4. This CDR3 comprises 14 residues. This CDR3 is CASSLSGGIYGYTF. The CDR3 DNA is TGTGCCAGCAGCTTGTCAGGGGGGATCTATGGCTACACCTTC.

This CDR3 reads CSARRGTTSTDTQYF. As DNA, the CDR3 is TGCAGTGCTAGAAGGGGCACTACTAGCACAGATACGCAGTATTTT. The rearrangement links TRBV20-1 to TRBJ2-3, with D perhaps matching TRBD1 (5 bases). The CDR3 consists of 15 residues. Trimming removed 2 bases from V and 0 bases from J, with 12 bases in between. Germline CDR1 and CDR2: DFQATT and SNEGSKA (reference sequence).

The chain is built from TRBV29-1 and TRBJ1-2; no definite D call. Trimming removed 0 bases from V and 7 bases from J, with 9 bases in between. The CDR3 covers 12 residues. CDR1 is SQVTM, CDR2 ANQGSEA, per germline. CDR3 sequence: CSVEDVGRGYTF. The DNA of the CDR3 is TGCAGCGTTGAAGATGTGGGTCGTGGCTACACCTTC.

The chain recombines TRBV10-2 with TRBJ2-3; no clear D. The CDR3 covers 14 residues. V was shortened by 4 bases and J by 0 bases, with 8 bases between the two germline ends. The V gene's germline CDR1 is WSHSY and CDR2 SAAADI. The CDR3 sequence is CASSGPASTDTQYF. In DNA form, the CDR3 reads TGCGCCAGCAGTGGCCCAGCGAGCACAGATACGCAGTATTTT.

In DNA, the CDR3 is TGTGCCAGTAGTATCCGTGGCAGAAACACTGAAGCTTTCTTT. The encoded protein is CASSIRGRNTEAFF. The chain uses TRBV19 and TRBJ1-1; D is ambiguous. Germline loops: CDR1 LNHDA, CDR2 SQIVND (reference sequence). Trimming removed 3 bases from V and 2 bases from J, with 10 bases in between. The CDR3 runs to 14 residues. The full variable domain, with the rest looked up from reference TRBV19 and TRBJ1-1, is DGGITQSPKYLFRKEGQNVTLSCEQNLNHDAMYWYRQDPGQGLRLIYYSQIVNDFQKGDIAEGYSVSREKKESFPLTVTSAQKNPTAFYLCASSIRGRNTEAFFGQGTRLTVV.

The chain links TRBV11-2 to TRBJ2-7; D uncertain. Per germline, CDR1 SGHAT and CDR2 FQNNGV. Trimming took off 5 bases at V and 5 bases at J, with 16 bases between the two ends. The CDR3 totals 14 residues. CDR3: CASSPLTGQNEQYF. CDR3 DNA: TGTGCCAGCAGCCCCCTGACGGGCCAGAACGAGCAGTACTTC.

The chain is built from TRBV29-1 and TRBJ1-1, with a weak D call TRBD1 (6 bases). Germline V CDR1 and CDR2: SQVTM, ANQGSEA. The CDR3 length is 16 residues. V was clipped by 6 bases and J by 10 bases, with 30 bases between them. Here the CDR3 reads CSVGSSRGPEGGVAFF. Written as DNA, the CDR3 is TGCAGCGTCGGATCCTCGAGGGGCCCGGAGGGGGGCGTAGCTTTCTTT.

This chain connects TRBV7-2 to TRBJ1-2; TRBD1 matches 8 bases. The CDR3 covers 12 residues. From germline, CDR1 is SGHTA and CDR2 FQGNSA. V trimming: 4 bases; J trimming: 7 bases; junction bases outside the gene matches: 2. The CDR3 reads CASSSDRAGYTF. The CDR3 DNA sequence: TGTGCCAGCAGCTCGGACAGGGCTGGCTACACCTTC.

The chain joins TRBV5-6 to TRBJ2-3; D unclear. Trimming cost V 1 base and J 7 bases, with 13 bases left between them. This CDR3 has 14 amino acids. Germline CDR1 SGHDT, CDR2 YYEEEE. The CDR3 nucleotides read TGTGCCAGCAGCTTGTGGAGCGCGACCCATACGCAGTATTTT. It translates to CASSLWSATHTQYF. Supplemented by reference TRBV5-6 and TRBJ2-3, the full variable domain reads DAGVTQSPTHLIKTRGQQVTLRCSPKSGHDTVSWYQQALGQGPQFIFQYYEEEERQRGNFPDRFSGHQFPNYSSELNVNALLLGDSALYLCASSLWSATHTQYFGPGTRLTVL.

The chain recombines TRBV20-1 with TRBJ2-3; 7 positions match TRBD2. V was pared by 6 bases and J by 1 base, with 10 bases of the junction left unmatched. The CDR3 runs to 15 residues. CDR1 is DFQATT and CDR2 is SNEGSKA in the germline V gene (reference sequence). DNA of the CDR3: TGCAGTGCCGATGTCGGCGGGGGTGGCACAGATACGCAGTATTTT. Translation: CSADVGGGGTDTQYF.

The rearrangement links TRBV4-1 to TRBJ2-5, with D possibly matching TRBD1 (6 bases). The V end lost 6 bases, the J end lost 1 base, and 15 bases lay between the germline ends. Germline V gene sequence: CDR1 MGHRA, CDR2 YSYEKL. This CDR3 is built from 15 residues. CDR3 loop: CASSYTGRVQETQYF. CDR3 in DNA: TGCGCCAGCAGTTATACAGGGAGAGTCCAAGAGACCCAGTACTTC.

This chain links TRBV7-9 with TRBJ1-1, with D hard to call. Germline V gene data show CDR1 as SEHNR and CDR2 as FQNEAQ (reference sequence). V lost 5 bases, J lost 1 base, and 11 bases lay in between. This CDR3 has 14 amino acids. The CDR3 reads CASSGVQQNTEAFF. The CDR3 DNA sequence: TGTGCCAGCAGCGGAGTACAGCAGAACACTGAAGCTTTCTTT. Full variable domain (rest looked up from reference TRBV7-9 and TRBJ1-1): DTGVSQNPRHKITKRGQNVTFRCDPISEHNRLYWYRQTLGQGPEFLTYFQNEAQLEKSRLLSDRFSAERPKGSFSTLEIQRTEQGDSAMYLCASSGVQQNTEAFFGQGTRLTVV.